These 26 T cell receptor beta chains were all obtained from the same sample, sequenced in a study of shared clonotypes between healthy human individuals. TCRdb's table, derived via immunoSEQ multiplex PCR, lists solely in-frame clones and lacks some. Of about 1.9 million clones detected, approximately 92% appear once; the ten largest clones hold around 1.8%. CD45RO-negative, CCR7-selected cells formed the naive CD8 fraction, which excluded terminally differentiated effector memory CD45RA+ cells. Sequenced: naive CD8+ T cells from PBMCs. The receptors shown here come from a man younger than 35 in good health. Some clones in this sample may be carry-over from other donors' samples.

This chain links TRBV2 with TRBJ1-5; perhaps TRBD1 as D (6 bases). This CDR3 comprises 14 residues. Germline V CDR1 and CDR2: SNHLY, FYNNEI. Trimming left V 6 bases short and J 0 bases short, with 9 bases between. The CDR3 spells CASRTGYSNQPQHF. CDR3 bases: TGTGCCAGCAGGACAGGCTATAGCAATCAGCCCCAGCATTTT. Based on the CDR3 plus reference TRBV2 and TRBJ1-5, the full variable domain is EPEVTQTPSHQVTQMGQEVILRCVPISNHLYFYWYRQILGQKVEFLVSFYNNEISEKSEIFDDQFSVERPDGSNFTLKIRSTKLEDSAMYFCASRTGYSNQPQHFGDGTRLSIL.

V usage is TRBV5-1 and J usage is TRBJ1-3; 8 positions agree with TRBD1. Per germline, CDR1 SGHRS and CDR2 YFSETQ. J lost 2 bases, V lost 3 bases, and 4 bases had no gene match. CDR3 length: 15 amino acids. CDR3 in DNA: TGCGCCAGCAGCTCCGACAGGGGACCTGGAAACACCATATATTTT. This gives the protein CASSSDRGPGNTIYF.

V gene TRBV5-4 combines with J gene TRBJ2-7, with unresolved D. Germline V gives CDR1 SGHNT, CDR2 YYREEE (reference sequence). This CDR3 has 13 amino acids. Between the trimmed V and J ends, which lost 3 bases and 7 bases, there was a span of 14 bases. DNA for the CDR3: TGTGCCAGCAGCTCGGGTCTGCGCGAGGAGCAGTACTTC. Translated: CASSSGLREEQYF.

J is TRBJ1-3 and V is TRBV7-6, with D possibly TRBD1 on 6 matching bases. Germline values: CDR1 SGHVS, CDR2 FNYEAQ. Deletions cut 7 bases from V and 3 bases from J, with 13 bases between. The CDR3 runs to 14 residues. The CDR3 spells CASIADRSGNTIYF. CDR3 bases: TGTGCCAGCATCGCGGACAGAAGTGGAAACACCATATATTTT.

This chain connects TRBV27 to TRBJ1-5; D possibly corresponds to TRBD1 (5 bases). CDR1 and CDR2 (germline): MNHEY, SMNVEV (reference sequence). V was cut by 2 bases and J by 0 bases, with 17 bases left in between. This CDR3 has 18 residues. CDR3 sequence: CASSLTFRGGYSNQPQHF. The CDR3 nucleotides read TGTGCCAGCAGTTTAACGTTCCGGGGCGGATATAGCAATCAGCCCCAGCATTTT.

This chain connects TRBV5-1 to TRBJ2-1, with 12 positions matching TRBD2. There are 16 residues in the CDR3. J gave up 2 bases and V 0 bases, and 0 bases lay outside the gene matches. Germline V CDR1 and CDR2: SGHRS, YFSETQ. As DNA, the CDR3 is TGCGCCAGCAGCTTGGCTAGCGGGAGGGCCTACAATGAGCAGTTCTTC. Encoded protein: CASSLASGRAYNEQFF.

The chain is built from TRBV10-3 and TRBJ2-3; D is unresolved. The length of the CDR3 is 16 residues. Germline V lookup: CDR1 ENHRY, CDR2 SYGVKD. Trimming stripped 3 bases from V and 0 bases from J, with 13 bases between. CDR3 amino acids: CAISDGWVGSTDTQYF. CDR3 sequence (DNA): TGTGCCATCAGTGATGGTTGGGTCGGTAGCACAGATACGCAGTATTTT.

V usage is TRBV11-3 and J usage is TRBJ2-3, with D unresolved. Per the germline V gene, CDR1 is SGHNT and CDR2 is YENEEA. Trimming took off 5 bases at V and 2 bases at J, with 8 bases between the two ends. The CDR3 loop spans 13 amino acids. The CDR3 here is CASSQEFTDTQYF. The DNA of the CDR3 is TGTGCCAGCAGCCAGGAGTTCACAGATACGCAGTATTTT.

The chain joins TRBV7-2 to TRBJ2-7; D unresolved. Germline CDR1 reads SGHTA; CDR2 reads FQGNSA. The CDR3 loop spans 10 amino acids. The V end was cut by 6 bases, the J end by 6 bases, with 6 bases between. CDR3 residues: CASRGTEQYF. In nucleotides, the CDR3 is TGTGCCAGCAGGGGAACCGAGCAGTACTTC. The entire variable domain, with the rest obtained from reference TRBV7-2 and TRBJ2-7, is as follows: GAGVSQSPSNKVTEKGKDVELRCDPISGHTALYWYRQSLGQGLEFLIYFQGNSAPDKSGLPSDRFSAERTGGSVSTLTIQRTQQEDSAVYLCASRGTEQYFGPGTRLTVT.

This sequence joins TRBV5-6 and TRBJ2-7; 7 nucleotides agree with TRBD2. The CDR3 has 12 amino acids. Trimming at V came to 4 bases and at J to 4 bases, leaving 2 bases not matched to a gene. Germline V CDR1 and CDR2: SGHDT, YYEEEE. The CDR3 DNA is TGTGCCAGCAGCGTGGGAGGGTACGAGCAGTACTTC. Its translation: CASSVGGYEQYF.

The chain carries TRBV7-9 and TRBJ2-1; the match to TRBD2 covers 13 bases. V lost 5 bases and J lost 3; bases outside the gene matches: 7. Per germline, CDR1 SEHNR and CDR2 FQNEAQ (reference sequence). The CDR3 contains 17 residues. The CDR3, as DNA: TGTGCCAGCAGCATAGGACTAGCGGGAGCAGGCTACAATGAGCAGTTCTTC. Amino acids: CASSIGLAGAGYNEQFF. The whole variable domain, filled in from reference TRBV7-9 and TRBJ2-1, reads DTGVSQNPRHKITKRGQNVTFRCDPISEHNRLYWYRQTLGQGPEFLTYFQNEAQLEKSRLLSDRFSAERPKGSFSTLEIQRTEQGDSAMYLCASSIGLAGAGYNEQFFGPGTRLTVL.

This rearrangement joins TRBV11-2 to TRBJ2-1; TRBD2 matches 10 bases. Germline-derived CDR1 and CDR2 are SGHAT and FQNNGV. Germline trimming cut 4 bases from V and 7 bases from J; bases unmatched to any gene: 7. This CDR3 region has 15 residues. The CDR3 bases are TGTGCCAGCAGCTCCCCGACTAGCGGGTTAAATGAGCAGTTCTTC. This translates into CASSSPTSGLNEQFF. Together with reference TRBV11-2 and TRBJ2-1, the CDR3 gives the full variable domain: EAGVAQSPRYKIIEKRQSVAFWCNPISGHATLYWYQQILGQGPKLLIQFQNNGVVDDSQLPKDRFSAERLKGVDSTLKIQPAKLEDSAVYLCASSSPTSGLNEQFFGPGTRLTVL.

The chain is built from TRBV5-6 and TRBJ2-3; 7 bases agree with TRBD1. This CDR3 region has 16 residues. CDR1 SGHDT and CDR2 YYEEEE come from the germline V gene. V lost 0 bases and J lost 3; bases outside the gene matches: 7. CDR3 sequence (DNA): TGTGCCAGCAGCTTGGCCGACAGGGAAGGAACAGATACGCAGTATTTT. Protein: CASSLADREGTDTQYF. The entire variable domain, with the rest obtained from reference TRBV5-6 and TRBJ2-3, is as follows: DAGVTQSPTHLIKTRGQQVTLRCSPKSGHDTVSWYQQALGQGPQFIFQYYEEEERQRGNFPDRFSGHQFPNYSSELNVNALLLGDSALYLCASSLADREGTDTQYFGPGTRLTVL.

CDR3 DNA sequence: TGTGCCAGCAGCCTCGGGGTAGCCCCAGATACGCAGTATTTT. This codes for CASSLGVAPDTQYF. The chain carries TRBV7-9 and TRBJ2-3; the D gene is possibly TRBD2 (5 bases). Trimming stripped 5 bases from V and 4 bases from J, with 13 bases between. Germline assignment: CDR1 SEHNR and CDR2 FQNEAQ (reference sequence). The length of the CDR3 is 14 residues.

The CDR3 DNA follows: TGTGCCAGCAGTTTAATAATGACTAGCGGGTCCACAGATACGCAGTATTTT. Its protein product is CASSLIMTSGSTDTQYF. V usage is TRBV28 and J usage is TRBJ2-3; 10 nucleotides agree with TRBD2. Germline CDR1 reads MDHEN; CDR2 reads SYDVKM. The CDR3 has 17 residues. The junction had 7 bases not matched to a gene; V was cut back by 2 bases and J by 2 bases. Looking up the rest from reference TRBV28 and TRBJ2-3 gives the full variable domain: DVKVTQSSRYLVKRTGEKVFLECVQDMDHENMFWYRQDPGLGLRLIYFSYDVKMKEKGDIPEGYSVSREKKERFSLILESASTNQTSMYLCASSLIMTSGSTDTQYFGPGTRLTVL.

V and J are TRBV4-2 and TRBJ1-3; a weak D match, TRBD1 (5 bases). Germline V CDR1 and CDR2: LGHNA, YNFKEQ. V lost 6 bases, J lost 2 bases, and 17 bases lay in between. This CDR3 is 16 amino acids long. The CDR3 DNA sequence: TGTGCCAGCAGACCACGGGGGGTTGGGCCTGGAAACACCATATATTTT. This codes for CASRPRGVGPGNTIYF.

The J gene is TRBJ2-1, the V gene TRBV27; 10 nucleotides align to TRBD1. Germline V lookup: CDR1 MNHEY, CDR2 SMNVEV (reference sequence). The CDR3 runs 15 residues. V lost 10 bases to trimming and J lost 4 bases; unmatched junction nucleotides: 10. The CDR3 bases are TGTGCCACATCCAAGGACAGGGGGGCGTACAATGAGCAGTTCTTC. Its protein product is CATSKDRGAYNEQFF.

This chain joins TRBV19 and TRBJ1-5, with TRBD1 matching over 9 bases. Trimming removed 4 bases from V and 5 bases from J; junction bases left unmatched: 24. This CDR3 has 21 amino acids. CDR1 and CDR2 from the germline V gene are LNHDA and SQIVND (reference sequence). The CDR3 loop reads CASSTPPLDRGFGFEDQPQHF. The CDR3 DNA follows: TGTGCCAGTAGTACACCACCCCTGGACAGGGGTTTCGGGTTCGAGGATCAGCCCCAGCATTTT.

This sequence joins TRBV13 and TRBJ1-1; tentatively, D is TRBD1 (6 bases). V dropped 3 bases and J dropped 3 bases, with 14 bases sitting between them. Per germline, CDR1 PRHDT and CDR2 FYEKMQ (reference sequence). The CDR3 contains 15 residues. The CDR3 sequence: CASSFSGGGDTEAFF. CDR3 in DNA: TGTGCCAGCAGCTTTTCGGGGGGCGGAGACACTGAAGCTTTCTTT. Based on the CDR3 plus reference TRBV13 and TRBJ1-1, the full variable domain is AAGVIQSPRHLIKEKRETATLKCYPIPRHDTVYWYQQGPGQDPQFLISFYEKMQSDKGSIPDRFSAQQFSDYHSELNMSSLELGDSALYFCASSFSGGGDTEAFFGQGTRLTVV.

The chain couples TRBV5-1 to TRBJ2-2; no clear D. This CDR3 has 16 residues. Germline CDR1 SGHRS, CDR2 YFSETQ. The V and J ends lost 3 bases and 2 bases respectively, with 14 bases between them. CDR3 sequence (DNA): TGCGCCAGCAGCTACGCAGTCCTTACTAACACCGGGGAGCTGTTTTTT. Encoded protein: CASSYAVLTNTGELFF.

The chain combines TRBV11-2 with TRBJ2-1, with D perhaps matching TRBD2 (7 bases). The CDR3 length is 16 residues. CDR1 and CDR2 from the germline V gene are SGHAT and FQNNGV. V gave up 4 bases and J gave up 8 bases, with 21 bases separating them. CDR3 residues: CASSSRGQQGRDEQFF. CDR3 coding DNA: TGTGCCAGCAGCTCCCGGGGCCAGCAGGGGAGGGATGAGCAGTTCTTC.

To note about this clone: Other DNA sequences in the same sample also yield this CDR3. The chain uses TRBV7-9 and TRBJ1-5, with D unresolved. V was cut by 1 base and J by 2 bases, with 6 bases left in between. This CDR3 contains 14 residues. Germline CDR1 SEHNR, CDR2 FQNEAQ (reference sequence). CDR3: CASSLGGGNQPQHF. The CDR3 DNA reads TGTGCCAGCAGCTTAGGGGGAGGCAATCAGCCCCAGCATTTT. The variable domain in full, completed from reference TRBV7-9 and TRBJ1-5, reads DTGVSQNPRHKITKRGQNVTFRCDPISEHNRLYWYRQTLGQGPEFLTYFQNEAQLEKSRLLSDRFSAERPKGSFSTLEIQRTEQGDSAMYLCASSLGGGNQPQHFGDGTRLSIL.

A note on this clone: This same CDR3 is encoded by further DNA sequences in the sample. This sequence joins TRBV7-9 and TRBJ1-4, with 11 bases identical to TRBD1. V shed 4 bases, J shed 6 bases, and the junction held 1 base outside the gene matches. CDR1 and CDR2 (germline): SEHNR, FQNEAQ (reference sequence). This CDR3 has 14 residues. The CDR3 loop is CASSSGQGDEKLFF. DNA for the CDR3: TGTGCCAGCAGCTCGGGACAGGGGGATGAAAAACTGTTTTTT.

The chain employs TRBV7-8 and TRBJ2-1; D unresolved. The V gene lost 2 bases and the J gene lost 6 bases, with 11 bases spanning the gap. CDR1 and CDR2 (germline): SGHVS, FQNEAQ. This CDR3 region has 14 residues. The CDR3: CASSLIYGANEQFF. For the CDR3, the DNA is TGTGCCAGCAGCTTAATATATGGAGCCAATGAGCAGTTCTTC.

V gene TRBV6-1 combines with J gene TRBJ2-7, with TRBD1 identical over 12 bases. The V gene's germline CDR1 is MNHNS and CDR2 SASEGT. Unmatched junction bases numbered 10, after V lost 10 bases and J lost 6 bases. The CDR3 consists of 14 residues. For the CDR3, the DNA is TGTGCCATCAGGCCCCGGGACAGGGGGCGCGAGCAGTACTTC. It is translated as CAIRPRDRGREQYF.

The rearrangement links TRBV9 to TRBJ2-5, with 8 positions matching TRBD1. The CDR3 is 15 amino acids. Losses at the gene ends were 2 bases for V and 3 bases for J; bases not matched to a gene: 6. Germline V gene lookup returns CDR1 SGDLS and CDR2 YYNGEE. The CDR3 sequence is CASSVGPGGKETQYF. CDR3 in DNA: TGTGCCAGCAGCGTCGGCCCAGGGGGCAAAGAGACCCAGTACTTC.